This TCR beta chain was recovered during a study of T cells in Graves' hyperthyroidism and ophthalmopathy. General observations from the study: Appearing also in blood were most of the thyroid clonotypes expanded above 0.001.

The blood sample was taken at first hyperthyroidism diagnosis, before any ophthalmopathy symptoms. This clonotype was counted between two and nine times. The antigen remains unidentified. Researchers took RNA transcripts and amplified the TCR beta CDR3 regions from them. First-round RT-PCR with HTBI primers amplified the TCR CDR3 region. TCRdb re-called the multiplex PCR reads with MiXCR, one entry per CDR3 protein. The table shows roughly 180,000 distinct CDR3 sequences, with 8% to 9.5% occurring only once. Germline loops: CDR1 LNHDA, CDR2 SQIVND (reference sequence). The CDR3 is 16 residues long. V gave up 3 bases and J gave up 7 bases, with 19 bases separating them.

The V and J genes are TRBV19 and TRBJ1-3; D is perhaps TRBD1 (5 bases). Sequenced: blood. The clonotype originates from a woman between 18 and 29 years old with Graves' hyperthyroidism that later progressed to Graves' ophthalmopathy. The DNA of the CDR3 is TGTGCCAGTAGTATTGACAGCGCCAAGACCCGGAACACCATATATTTT. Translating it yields CASSIDSAKTRNTIYF.